This T cell receptor (beta chain) comes out of a study of blood T cell repertoires in COVID-19. The overall study: T cells, B-cell-depleted T cells, or PBMCs supplied cDNA or gDNA.

Original handling: Estimation of nucleated cell counts relied on the amplification of reference gene primers. Here immunoSEQ multiplex PCR was the method, and the copy in TCRdb shows in-frame clones only, minus some. The DNA was the basis for D and trimming; V, J and clone size are from that table. This table has about 170,000 clones, 86% appearing once. The CDR3 has 14 residues. Germline V CDR1 and CDR2: MNHEY, SVGAGI. Unmatched junction bases numbered 8, after V lost 6 bases and J lost 8 bases. J is TRBJ2-1 and V is TRBV6-5; 9 bases match TRBD1. This receptor was taken from an elderly woman in a cohort sampled during active or convalescent COVID-19. The specimen sequenced was peripheral blood. In nucleotides, the CDR3 is TGTGCCAGCAGAAGACAGGGGGGTAACGATGAGCAGTTCTTC. Its protein is CASRRQGGNDEQFF.